This T cell receptor beta chain was found in a study of shared clonotypes between healthy human individuals. Study conclusions and caveats: Rarefaction gave evidence that sorted-subset sequencing remained incomplete despite large depth.

With regard to this clone: Its target is unknown.

The length of the CDR3 is 16 residues. Per germline, CDR1 MNHEY and CDR2 SMNVEV (reference sequence). V dropped 0 bases and J dropped 3; count of bases not matched to a gene: 3. Naive CD8 cells comprised CD45RO-negative, CCR7-positively selected cells, excluding terminally differentiated effector memory CD45RA+ cells. Donors, healthy HIV-negative adults, lacked recent acute infections or vaccinations. In the authors' workflow: Quality scores were absent from the junction-only immunoSEQ sequences, so filtering differed. Some clones are missing from TCRdb's copy, which holds only in-frame ones; the method was immunoSEQ multiplex PCR. The DNA was the basis for D and trimming; V, J and clone size are from that table. The table has around 2,000,000 clones, less than 95% seen once.

The chain joins TRBV27 to TRBJ2-2; 8 nucleotides match TRBD2. This TCR was sampled from a man aged 18 to 29 in good health. Material: naive CD8+ T cells sorted from blood. CDR3 protein: CASSLSAGADTGELFF. The CDR3 bases are TGTGCCAGCAGTTTATCAGCGGGGGCCGACACCGGGGAGCTGTTTTTT.